The clone carrying this T cell receptor (beta chain) was detected many times. Its antigen is unidentified. Time point described: sample taken at primary tumor resection. The input material, whole RNA from tumor, nontumor lung or frozen PBMC, was sequenced unsorted. The data derive from a study of spatial heterogeneity in lung cancer. Study-level background: Sequence detection consistently recorded a greater number of beta-chain than alpha-chain sequences. Averaged across combinations, each unique TCR and UMI pairing appeared more than ten times in raw reads, which were uncorrected.

The study's findings and limits: The study found ubiquitous expanded tumor TCRs in blood more at resection than follow-up.

In the library, each TCR cDNA molecule bore its own unique molecular identifier. TCRdb analysed the 5' RACE reads with MiXCR anew, one entry per CDR3 protein. The sample holds almost 75,000 distinct CDR3 sequences; 13% are singletons and the top ten take roughly 7%. Material: PBMCs, obtained at surgery. The sequence was obtained from a male donor with early-stage non-small cell lung cancer.

The CDR3 sequence is CASSLETWSEQYF. The DNA for the CDR3 is TGTGCCAGCAGCTTGGAGACCTGGTCGGAGCAGTACTTC. This chain links TRBV5-6 with TRBJ2-7; D unresolved. The length of the CDR3 is 13 residues. Germline CDR1 is SGHDT and CDR2 is YYEEEE. V was clipped by 0 bases and J by 7 bases, with 11 bases between them.